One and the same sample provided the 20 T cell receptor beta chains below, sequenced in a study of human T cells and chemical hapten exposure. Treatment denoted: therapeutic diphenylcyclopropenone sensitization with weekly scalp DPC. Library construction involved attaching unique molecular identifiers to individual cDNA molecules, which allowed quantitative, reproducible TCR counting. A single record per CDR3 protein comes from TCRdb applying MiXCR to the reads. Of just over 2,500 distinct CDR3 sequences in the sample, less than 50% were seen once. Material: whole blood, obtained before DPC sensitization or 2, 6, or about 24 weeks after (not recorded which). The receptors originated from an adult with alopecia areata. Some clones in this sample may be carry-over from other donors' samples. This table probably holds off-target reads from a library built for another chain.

The CDR3 spells CASSYRQQYNEQFF. CDR3 in DNA: TGTGCCAGCAGTTACCGGCAGCAATACAATGAGCAGTTCTTC. The chain combines TRBV6-5 with TRBJ2-1; D is unresolved. CDR3 length: 14 residues. The V end was cut by 2 bases, the J end by 4 bases, with 9 bases between. CDR1 and CDR2 from the germline V gene are MNHEY and SVGAGI.

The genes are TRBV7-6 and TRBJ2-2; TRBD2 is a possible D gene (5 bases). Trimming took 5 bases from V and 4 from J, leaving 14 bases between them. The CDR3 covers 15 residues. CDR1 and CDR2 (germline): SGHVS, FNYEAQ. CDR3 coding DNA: TGTGCCAGCAGCCCTCCCGGGGTAGGCACCGGGGAGCTGTTTTTT. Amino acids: CASSPPGVGTGELFF.

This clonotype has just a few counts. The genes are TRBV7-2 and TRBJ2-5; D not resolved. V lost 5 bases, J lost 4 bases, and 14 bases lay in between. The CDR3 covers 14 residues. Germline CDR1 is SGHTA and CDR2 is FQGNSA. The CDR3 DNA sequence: TGTGCCAGCAGCCATAGTCTGGATAGAGAGACCCAGTACTTC. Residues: CASSHSLDRETQYF.

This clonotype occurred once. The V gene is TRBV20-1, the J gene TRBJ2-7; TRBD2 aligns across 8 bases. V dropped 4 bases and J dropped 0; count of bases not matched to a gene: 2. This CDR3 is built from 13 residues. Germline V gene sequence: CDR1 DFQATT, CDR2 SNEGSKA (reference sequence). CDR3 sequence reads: CSAIGLASYEQYF. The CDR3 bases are TGCAGTGCTATCGGACTAGCCTCCTACGAGCAGTACTTC.

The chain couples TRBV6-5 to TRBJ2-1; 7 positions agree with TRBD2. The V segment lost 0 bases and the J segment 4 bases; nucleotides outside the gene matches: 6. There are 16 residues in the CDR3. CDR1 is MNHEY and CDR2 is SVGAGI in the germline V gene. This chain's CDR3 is CASSYSAGELYNEQFF. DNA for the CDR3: TGTGCCAGCAGTTACTCGGCGGGAGAGCTATACAATGAGCAGTTCTTC.

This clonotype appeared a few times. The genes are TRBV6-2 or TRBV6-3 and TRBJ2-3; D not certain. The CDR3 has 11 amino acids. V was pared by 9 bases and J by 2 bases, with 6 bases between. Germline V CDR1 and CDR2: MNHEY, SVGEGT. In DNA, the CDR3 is TGTGCCAGTACTAACACAGATACGCAGTATTTT. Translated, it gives CASTNTDTQYF.

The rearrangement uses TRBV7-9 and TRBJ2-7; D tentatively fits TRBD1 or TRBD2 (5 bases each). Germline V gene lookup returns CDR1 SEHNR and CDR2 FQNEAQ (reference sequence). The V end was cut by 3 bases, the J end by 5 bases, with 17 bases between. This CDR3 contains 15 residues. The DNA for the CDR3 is TGTGCCAGCAGCTTGAGTCGGGGCTCTAGGAACGAGCAGTACTTC. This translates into CASSLSRGSRNEQYF.

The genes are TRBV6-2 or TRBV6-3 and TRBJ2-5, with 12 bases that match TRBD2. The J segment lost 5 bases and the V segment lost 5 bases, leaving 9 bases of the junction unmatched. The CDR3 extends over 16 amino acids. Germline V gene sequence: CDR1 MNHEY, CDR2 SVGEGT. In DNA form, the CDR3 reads TGTGCCAGCAGTCCACCTAGCGGGAGGGCCGGGGAGACCCAGTACTTC. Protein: CASSPPSGRAGETQYF.

The CDR3 DNA is TGTGCCAGCAGCCCGACGTCCGCGGGCAATCAGCCCCAGCATTTT. This codes for CASSPTSAGNQPQHF. The chain has TRBV7-9 and TRBJ1-5; D remains ambiguous. CDR3 length: 15 residues. V lost 5 bases and J 2 bases, leaving 13 bases between the germline ends. Per germline, CDR1 SEHNR and CDR2 FQNEAQ (reference sequence).

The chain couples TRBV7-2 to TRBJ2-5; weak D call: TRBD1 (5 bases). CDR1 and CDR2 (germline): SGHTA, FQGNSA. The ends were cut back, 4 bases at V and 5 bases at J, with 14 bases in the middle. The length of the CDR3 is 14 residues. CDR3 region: CASSSPGSIETQYF. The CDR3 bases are TGTGCCAGCAGCTCCCCAGGGTCTATTGAGACCCAGTACTTC.

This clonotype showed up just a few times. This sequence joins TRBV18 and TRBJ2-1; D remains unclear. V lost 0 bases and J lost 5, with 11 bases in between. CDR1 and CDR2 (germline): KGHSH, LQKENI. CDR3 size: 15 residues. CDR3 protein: CASSPPRPRDNEQFF. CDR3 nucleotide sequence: TGTGCCAGCTCACCACCCAGGCCCCGGGACAATGAGCAGTTCTTC.

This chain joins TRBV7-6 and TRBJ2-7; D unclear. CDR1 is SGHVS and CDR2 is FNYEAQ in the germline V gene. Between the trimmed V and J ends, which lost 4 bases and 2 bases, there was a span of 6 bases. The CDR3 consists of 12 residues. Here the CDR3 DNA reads TGTGCCAGCAGCTCTTCCGCCTACGAGCAGTACTTC. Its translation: CASSSSAYEQYF.

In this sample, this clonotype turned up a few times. The CDR3 loop is CASSLWGSANEQFF. CDR3 sequence (DNA): TGTGCCAGCAGCTTGTGGGGGAGCGCTAATGAGCAGTTCTTC. The V call is TRBV5-5, the J call TRBJ2-1, with D possibly called TRBD1 or TRBD2 (5 bases each). V lost 1 base and J 7 bases, leaving 12 bases between the germline ends. The germline gives CDR1 SGHKS, CDR2 YYEKEE (reference sequence). The CDR3 is 14 amino acids.

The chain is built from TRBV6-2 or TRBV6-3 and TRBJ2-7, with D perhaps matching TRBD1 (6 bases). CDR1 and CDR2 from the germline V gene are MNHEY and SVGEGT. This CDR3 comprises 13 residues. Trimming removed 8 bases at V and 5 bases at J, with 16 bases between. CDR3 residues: CASSRGETNEQYF. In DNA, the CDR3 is TGTGCCAGCTCCAGGGGCGAGACCAACGAGCAGTACTTC.

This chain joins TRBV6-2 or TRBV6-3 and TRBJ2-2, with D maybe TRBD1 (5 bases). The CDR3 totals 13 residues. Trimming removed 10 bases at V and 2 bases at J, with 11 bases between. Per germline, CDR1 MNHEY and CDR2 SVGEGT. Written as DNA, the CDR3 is TGTGCCACCCGGACAAGTAACACCGGGGAGCTGTTTTTT. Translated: CATRTSNTGELFF.

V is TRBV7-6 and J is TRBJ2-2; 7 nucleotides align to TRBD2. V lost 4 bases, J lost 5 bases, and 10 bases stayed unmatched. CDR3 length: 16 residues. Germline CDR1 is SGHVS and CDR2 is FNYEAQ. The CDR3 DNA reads TGTGCCAGCAGCTACCTGGCGGGAGAAGGAACCGGGGAGCTGTTTTTT. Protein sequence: CASSYLAGEGTGELFF.

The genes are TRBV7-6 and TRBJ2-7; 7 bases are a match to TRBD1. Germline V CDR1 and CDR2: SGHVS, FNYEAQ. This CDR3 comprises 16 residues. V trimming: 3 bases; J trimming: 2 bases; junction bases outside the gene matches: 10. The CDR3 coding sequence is TGTGCCAGCAGCTTTGGGACAGACGGACCTCCCTACGAGCAGTACTTC. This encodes CASSFGTDGPPYEQYF.

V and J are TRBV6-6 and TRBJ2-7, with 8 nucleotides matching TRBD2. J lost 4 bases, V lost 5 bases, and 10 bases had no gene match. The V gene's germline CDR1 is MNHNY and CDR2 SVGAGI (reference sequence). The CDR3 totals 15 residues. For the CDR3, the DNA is TGTGCCAGCAGTCCTGGAGTAGCGGGACAATACGAGCAGTACTTC. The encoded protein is CASSPGVAGQYEQYF.

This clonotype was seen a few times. CDR3 loop: CASTPRGSGSFEQYF. CDR3 DNA: TGTGCCAGCACCCCCCGGGGTAGCGGAAGCTTCGAGCAGTACTTC. The V and J genes are TRBV6-6 and TRBJ2-7; D possibly corresponds to TRBD2 (6 bases). This CDR3 contains 15 residues. Germline assignment: CDR1 MNHNY and CDR2 SVGAGI (reference sequence). The V and J ends lost 7 bases and 6 bases respectively, with 22 bases between them.

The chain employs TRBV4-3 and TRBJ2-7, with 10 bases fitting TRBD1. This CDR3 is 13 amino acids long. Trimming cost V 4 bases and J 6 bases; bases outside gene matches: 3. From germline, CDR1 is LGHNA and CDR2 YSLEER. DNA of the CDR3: TGCGCCAGCAGCCGGGACAGGGGAAGCGAGCAGTACTTC. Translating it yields CASSRDRGSEQYF.